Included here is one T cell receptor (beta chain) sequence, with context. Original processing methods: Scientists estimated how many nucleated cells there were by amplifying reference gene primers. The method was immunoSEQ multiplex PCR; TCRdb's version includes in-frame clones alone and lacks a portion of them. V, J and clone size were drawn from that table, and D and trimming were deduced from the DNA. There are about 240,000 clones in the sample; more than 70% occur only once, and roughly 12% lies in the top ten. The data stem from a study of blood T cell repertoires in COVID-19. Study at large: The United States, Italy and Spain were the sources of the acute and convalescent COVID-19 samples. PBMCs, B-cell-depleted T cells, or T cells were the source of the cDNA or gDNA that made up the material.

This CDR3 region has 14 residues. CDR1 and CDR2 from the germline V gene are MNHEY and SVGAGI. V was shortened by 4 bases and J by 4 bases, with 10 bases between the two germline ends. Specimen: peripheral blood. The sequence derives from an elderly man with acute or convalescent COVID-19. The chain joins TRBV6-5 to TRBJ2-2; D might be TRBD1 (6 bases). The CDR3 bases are TGTGCCAGCAGTTCATGGACAGTCACCGGGGAGCTGTTTTTT. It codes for CASSSWTVTGELFF.